Presented here are 23 T cell receptor beta chains from one specimen sequenced in a study of blood T cell repertoires in COVID-19. Sequencing was performed with immunoSEQ multiplex PCR; in TCRdb, only in-frame clones are kept and a portion is missing. The sample includes roughly 200,000 clones, roughly nine tenths seen only once; the top ten take 9.5% to 15%. The specimen was peripheral blood. The receptors originated from a woman aged 18-29 years who had recovered from COVID-19.

The V gene is TRBV3-1 (or the pseudogene TRBV3-2), the J gene TRBJ2-7; TRBD2 might be the D (5 bases). The CDR3 has 14 amino acids. The V end lost 2 bases, the J end lost 0 bases, and 8 bases lay between the germline ends. Per germline, CDR1 LGHDT and CDR2 YNNKEL (reference sequence). The DNA of the CDR3 is TGTGCCAGCAGCCAACCGGGGTTCTCCTACGAGCAGTACTTC. Translating it yields CASSQPGFSYEQYF.

CDR3 region: CASSLDYRGSSYEQYF. CDR3 sequence (DNA): TGCGCCAGCAGCCTCGACTATAGGGGGAGCTCCTACGAGCAGTACTTC. The rearrangement joins TRBV4-1 to TRBJ2-7, with D tentatively TRBD1 (6 bases). Germline V gives CDR1 MGHRA, CDR2 YSYEKL. The CDR3 has 16 amino acids. Deletions cut 4 bases from V and 0 bases from J, with 16 bases between.

The rearrangement joins TRBV13 to TRBJ2-3, with 11 bases identical to TRBD2. The CDR3 is made up of 16 amino acids. The germline gives CDR1 PRHDT, CDR2 FYEKMQ (reference sequence). The trim removed 4 bases at V and 4 bases at J, leaving 7 bases unmatched. The CDR3 here is CASSSELAGVSDTQYF. In nucleotides, the CDR3 is TGTGCCAGCAGCTCAGAACTAGCGGGAGTTTCAGATACGCAGTATTTT.

In this sample, this clone turned up a few times. CDR3 DNA sequence: TGTGCCAGCAGTGGGACAGGCTATGAAAAACTGTTTTTT. Amino acids: CASSGTGYEKLFF. The chain is built from TRBV2 and TRBJ1-4; 7 bases are a match to TRBD1. The CDR3 extends over 13 amino acids. After removal of 4 bases from V and 6 bases from J, the junction contained 2 bases not matched to a gene. In germline, CDR1 is SNHLY, CDR2 FYNNEI.

CDR3 nucleotides: TGTGCCAGCAGCTGGGGGACAGGGAGCTCCTACAATGAGCAGTTCTTC. Its protein is CASSWGTGSSYNEQFF. J is TRBJ2-1 and V is TRBV5-6; 9 nucleotides agree with TRBD1. This CDR3 region has 16 residues. V lost 3 bases and J lost 0; bases outside the gene matches: 4. The germline V gene has CDR1 SGHDT and CDR2 YYEEEE.

The chain is built from TRBV7-8 and TRBJ1-2; no definite D call. The CDR3 is 15 residues long. Germline CDR1 reads SGHVS; CDR2 reads FQNEAQ. Trimming stripped 0 bases from V and 4 bases from J, with 12 bases between. The CDR3 DNA is TGTGCCAGCAGCTTAGCGCCTGACTCGACCTATGGCTACACCTTC. It specifies CASSLAPDSTYGYTF.

V gene TRBV27 combines with J gene TRBJ2-7; TRBD1 agrees at 7 bases. V gave up 5 bases and J gave up 0 bases; unmatched junction bases: 4. Germline assignment: CDR1 MNHEY and CDR2 SMNVEV (reference sequence). The CDR3 length is 14 residues. CDR3 in DNA: TGTGCCAGCAGTCAGGGGGTAAACTCCTACGAGCAGTACTTC. Its translation is CASSQGVNSYEQYF.

The chain carries TRBV10-1 and TRBJ2-1, with 8 bases aligning to TRBD2. The CDR3 sequence is 14 residues long. With V trimmed by 4 bases and J by 4 bases, 3 bases remained unmatched. The germline gives CDR1 WNHNN, CDR2 SYGVQD (reference sequence). DNA of the CDR3: TGCGCCAGCAGTGCCAGCGGGAGATACAATGAGCAGTTCTTC. It is translated as CASSASGRYNEQFF.

The V and J genes are TRBV5-1 and TRBJ2-7, with TRBD1 matching over 9 bases. The CDR3 loop spans 15 amino acids. Germline V gene lookup returns CDR1 SGHRS and CDR2 YFSETQ. V lost 5 bases, J lost 7 bases, and 13 bases stayed unmatched. The DNA of the CDR3 is TGCGCCAGCAGTGGACCGGGACAGGGCTCAACTGAGCAGTACTTC. It translates to CASSGPGQGSTEQYF.

This clone was counted only a few times. The chain joins TRBV6-2 or TRBV6-3 to TRBJ2-3; 7 nucleotides agree with TRBD2. V was pared by 7 bases and J by 3 bases, with 10 bases of the junction left unmatched. The germline CDR1 and CDR2 sequences are MNHEY and SVGEGT. This CDR3 spans 15 amino acids. CDR3 sequence reads: CASTPTGGGTDTQYF. The DNA for the CDR3 is TGTGCCAGCACCCCCACTGGGGGGGGTACAGATACGCAGTATTTT.

V is TRBV19 and J is TRBJ1-1, with 9 bases that match TRBD1. Trimming removed 7 bases from V and 9 bases from J; junction bases left unmatched: 9. Germline loops: CDR1 LNHDA, CDR2 SQIVND (reference sequence). The CDR3 runs to 13 residues. CDR3 amino acids: CASKPTGGAKAFF. The CDR3 DNA is TGTGCCAGTAAGCCTACAGGGGGCGCGAAAGCTTTCTTT.

The rearrangement joins TRBV19 to TRBJ1-2, with 7 positions matching TRBD1. The CDR3 is 12 amino acids. Trimming at V came to 7 bases and at J to 4 bases, leaving 3 bases not matched to a gene. Germline V gene sequence: CDR1 LNHDA, CDR2 SQIVND (reference sequence). CDR3 sequence: CASTRDSYGYTF. CDR3 coding DNA: TGTGCCAGTACCCGGGACAGCTATGGCTACACCTTC. The whole variable domain, filled in from reference TRBV19 and TRBJ1-2, reads DGGITQSPKYLFRKEGQNVTLSCEQNLNHDAMYWYRQDPGQGLRLIYYSQIVNDFQKGDIAEGYSVSREKKESFPLTVTSAQKNPTAFYLCASTRDSYGYTFGSGTRLTVV.

V and J are TRBV2 and TRBJ1-1, with unresolved D. CDR3 size: 12 residues. Germline values: CDR1 SNHLY, CDR2 FYNNEI. V lost 4 bases to trimming and J lost 6 bases, with 9 bases between them. CDR3 DNA: TGTGCCAGCAGTGGACAATCTTCTGAAGCTTTCTTT. It encodes CASSGQSSEAFF.

The chain carries TRBV6-6 and TRBJ1-3; unclear D gene. CDR1 MNHNY and CDR2 SVGAGI come from the germline V gene (reference sequence). The CDR3 sequence is 16 residues long. The V gene lost 0 bases and the J gene lost 3 bases, with 12 bases spanning the gap. CDR3 region: CASSYSLGRSGNTIYF. The CDR3 nucleotides read TGTGCCAGCAGTTACTCCCTCGGGAGGAGTGGAAACACCATATATTTT.

In its sample, this clone was seen a few times. V usage is TRBV7-2 and J usage is TRBJ2-7, with TRBD1 matching over 10 bases. This CDR3 has 15 residues. Trimming cost V 2 bases and J 6 bases; bases outside gene matches: 7. Germline V CDR1 and CDR2: SGHTA, FQGNSA. The DNA for the CDR3 is TGTGCCAGCAGCTTAACAGGGACAGGGGACTTCGAGCAGTACTTC. This translates into CASSLTGTGDFEQYF. The full variable domain, rest sourced from reference TRBV7-2 and TRBJ2-7, is GAGVSQSPSNKVTEKGKDVELRCDPISGHTALYWYRQSLGQGLEFLIYFQGNSAPDKSGLPSDRFSAERTGGSVSTLTIQRTQQEDSAVYLCASSLTGTGDFEQYFGPGTRLTVT.

This clone was observed a single time. The CDR3 DNA is TGTGCCAGCAGTTCGACACCCTCGGGGGACGAGCAGTACTTC. It is translated as CASSSTPSGDEQYF. The chain joins TRBV6-5 to TRBJ2-7, with a tentative D call TRBD2 (6 bases). Trimming pared 4 bases from V and 5 bases from J, leaving 15 bases between. The CDR3 covers 14 residues. Germline CDR1 MNHEY, CDR2 SVGAGI.

The V call is TRBV3-1 (or the pseudogene TRBV3-2), the J call TRBJ2-7, with 9 bases fitting TRBD2. CDR3 length: 13 amino acids. Germline CDR1 and CDR2: LGHDT and YNNKEL (reference sequence). V dropped 6 bases and J dropped 2; count of bases not matched to a gene: 2. CDR3: CASRTSGTYEQYF. For the CDR3, the DNA is TGTGCCAGCAGGACTAGCGGAACCTACGAGCAGTACTTC.

V gene TRBV6-2 or TRBV6-3 combines with J gene TRBJ2-5; TRBD1 matches 11 bases. The junction had 1 base not matched to a gene; V was cut back by 0 bases and J by 7 bases. Germline CDR1 MNHEY, CDR2 SVGEGT. This CDR3 is 14 amino acids long. In nucleotides, the CDR3 is TGTGCCAGCAGTTACTCGGGACAGGGGGGGACCCAGTACTTC. Amino acid sequence: CASSYSGQGGTQYF.

The gene calls are TRBV29-1 and TRBJ2-7; D possibly corresponds to TRBD1 (5 bases). V shed 4 bases and J shed 3 bases, with 7 bases lying between them. This CDR3 region has 11 residues. Germline CDR1 SQVTM, CDR2 ANQGSEA. The CDR3 sequence: CSVVRDYEQYF. DNA of the CDR3: TGCAGCGTTGTCAGGGACTACGAGCAGTACTTC.

The chain couples TRBV15 to TRBJ1-2, with D possibly being TRBD1 (5 bases). Trimming took off 1 base at V and 11 bases at J, with 20 bases between the two ends. The CDR3 is 15 amino acids. Looked up from germline, CDR1 is LNHNV and CDR2 is YYDKDF (reference sequence). CDR3 sequence reads: CATSRAVTGTAGYTF. In nucleotides, the CDR3 is TGTGCCACCAGCAGAGCGGTCACCGGGACTGCGGGATACACCTTC.

The CDR3 sequence is CASIGGGNRRNTIYF. The CDR3 nucleotides are TGTGCCAGCATAGGCGGGGGCAATAGAAGAAACACCATATATTTT. The rearrangement uses TRBV27 and TRBJ1-3; weak D call: TRBD1 (6 bases). Looked up from germline, CDR1 is MNHEY and CDR2 is SMNVEV (reference sequence). The CDR3 spans 15 residues. The germline V and J ends were trimmed by 7 bases and 5 bases, with 18 bases remaining between them.

CDR3 nucleotide sequence: TGTGCCATCAGTGATTCCGGACGAGGGCAGCCCCAGCATTTT. Translated, it gives CAISDSGRGQPQHF. The chain recombines TRBV10-3 with TRBJ1-5; D call uncertain. V was shortened by 3 bases and J by 7 bases, with 13 bases between the two germline ends. CDR3 size: 14 residues. Germline V gene lookup returns CDR1 ENHRY and CDR2 SYGVKD.

V gene TRBV18 combines with J gene TRBJ1-1, with D tentatively TRBD1 (6 bases). There are 13 residues in the CDR3. CDR1 is KGHSH, CDR2 LQKENI, per germline. Trimming cost V 4 bases and J 6 bases, with 12 bases left between them. The chain's CDR3 is CASSHRTEPEAFF. Written as DNA, the CDR3 is TGTGCCAGCTCACACAGGACAGAGCCTGAAGCTTTCTTT.